The 8 T cell receptor beta chains listed next were all sequenced from one sample in a study of blood T cell repertoires in COVID-19. Clones were read by immunoSEQ multiplex PCR, and TCRdb kept only the in-frame ones, dropping some. Of roughly 250,000 clones listed, roughly four fifths were seen once; the top ten hold roughly 9.6%. The sample was peripheral blood. The receptors here all came from a woman aged 80 or over with acute or convalescent COVID-19.

This sequence joins TRBV27 and TRBJ2-7, with D maybe TRBD1 (5 bases). V shed 0 bases and J shed 3 bases, with 9 bases lying between them. Germline values: CDR1 MNHEY, CDR2 SMNVEV (reference sequence). The CDR3 contains 14 residues. The CDR3, as DNA: TGTGCCAGCAGTTTATCGGGGCACATCTACGAGCAGTACTTC. Its protein is CASSLSGHIYEQYF.

The chain recombines TRBV19 with TRBJ1-5; 8 nucleotides match TRBD1. CDR3 length equals 16 residues. Germline values: CDR1 LNHDA, CDR2 SQIVND (reference sequence). The ends lost 5 bases at V and 1 base at J; junction bases unmatched: 7. CDR3 amino acids: CASSSGQGGSNQPQHF. The CDR3 region has the DNA TGTGCCAGTAGTTCCGGACAGGGAGGCAGCAATCAGCCCCAGCATTTT.

Turning to this clone: The same CDR3 can be traced to other DNA sequences in this sample. The chain has TRBV5-1 and TRBJ1-4; 8 positions agree with TRBD1. CDR3 length equals 14 residues. CDR1 and CDR2 from the germline V gene are SGHRS and YFSETQ. Trimming removed 4 bases from V and 8 bases from J; junction bases left unmatched: 7. The chain's CDR3 is CASSAGQGREKLFF. The CDR3 DNA reads TGCGCCAGCAGCGCCGGACAGGGAAGAGAAAAACTGTTTTTT.

The genes are TRBV5-4 and TRBJ1-1; D might be TRBD1 (5 bases). V was trimmed by 3 bases and J by 2 bases, leaving 8 bases between them. Germline V CDR1 and CDR2: SGHNT, YYREEE (reference sequence). The CDR3 sequence is 13 residues long. The CDR3 bases are TGTGCCAGCAGCTGGGGCAGTAACACTGAAGCTTTCTTT. Encoded protein: CASSWGSNTEAFF.

This sequence joins TRBV2 and TRBJ1-2; 8 bases fit TRBD1. The V segment lost 6 bases and the J segment 2 bases; nucleotides outside the gene matches: 17. CDR3 length: 18 amino acids. Germline values: CDR1 SNHLY, CDR2 FYNNEI. The CDR3 bases are TGTGCCAGCAGCCTATATGCGGACAGGGAGAAGGGGAACTATGGCTACACCTTC. Translation: CASSLYADREKGNYGYTF.

V is TRBV10-3 and J is TRBJ1-5, with 8 positions matching TRBD1. Germline CDR1 reads ENHRY; CDR2 reads SYGVKD. The CDR3 loop spans 15 amino acids. V lost 2 bases and J lost 3; bases outside the gene matches: 3. CDR3 sequence (DNA): TGTGCCATCAGTGAGGCAGGGGGCCTCAATCAGCCCCAGCATTTT. Residues: CAISEAGGLNQPQHF.

V usage is TRBV11-1 and J usage is TRBJ2-5; 7 positions agree with TRBD1. After removal of 5 bases from V and 3 bases from J, the junction contained 6 bases not matched to a gene. The CDR3 has 14 amino acids. Germline V gene sequence: CDR1 SGHAT, CDR2 FQDESV (reference sequence). The CDR3 nucleotides read TGTGCCAGCAGCCGAGGGGGCGCGGAAGAGACCCAGTACTTC. It yields the protein CASSRGGAEETQYF.

The chain is built from TRBV2 and TRBJ1-6; D uncertain. V lost 2 bases, J lost 9 bases, and 14 bases lay in between. CDR1 and CDR2 from the germline V gene are SNHLY and FYNNEI. The CDR3 is 15 residues long. In DNA, the CDR3 is TGTGCCAGCAGTGAACTTCGGCCTACAGCTTCACCCCTCCACTTT. Its protein product is CASSELRPTASPLHF.